This T cell receptor beta chain stems from a study of T cell responses to AZD1222 COVID-19 vaccine. This CDR3 is 14 amino acids long. V shed 1 base and J shed 1 base, with 8 bases lying between them. Germline values: CDR1 MDHEN, CDR2 SYDVKM. The data were produced by immunoSEQ multiplex PCR, yet TCRdb's version contains in-frame clones alone and is incomplete. The table shows some 98,000 clones, with about nine tenths occurring only once. The chain employs TRBV28 and TRBJ2-7, with TRBD1 as a possible D gene (6 bases). The source is an adult who received the AZD1222 COVID-19 vaccine. The sample here was peripheral blood, taken 28 days after the second AZD1222 dose. The CDR3 reads CASSLLGQSYEQYF. The CDR3 DNA is TGTGCCAGCAGTTTATTAGGACAGTCCTACGAGCAGTACTTC.